A selection of T cell receptor beta chains follows, all from one sample in a study of regulatory T cells in long-lasting Graves disease. TCRdb processed the multiplex PCR reads anew with MiXCR; each CDR3 protein has one entry. The table has about 340,000 distinct CDR3 sequences, about 19% seen once; the top ten hold roughly 29%. The sequencing here drew on peripheral blood mononuclear cells (PBMCs), taken when the disease was refractory, from a patient treated with antithyroid drugs. The receptors were sampled from a female donor with Graves disease. Both conserved end residues are part of each CDR3. A D gene is named only where the DNA matches it firmly. Only some rows state a clone size, as once, few, many or a class for expanded clones.

clone size	V gene	J gene	CDR3 length	D gene	CDR3 DNA	CDR3 protein
-	TRBV5-1	TRBJ2-1	14	-	TGCGCCAGCAGCTTGAGGGTAGAATACAATGAGCAGTTCTTC	CASSLRVEYNEQFF
-	TRBV11-2	TRBJ2-7	18	TRBD1	TGTGCCAGCAGCCAAGGGGTAGGGACAGGGGGCAAGTCCTACGAGCAGTACTTC	CASSQGVGTGGKSYEQYF
-	TRBV5-6	TRBJ2-7	14	TRBD1	TGTGCCAGCAGCAGACGACAGGGAGTGGAAGAGCAGTACTTC	CASSRRQGVEEQYF
-	TRBV9	TRBJ1-2	15	-	TGTGCCAGCAGCGTAGATTGGACAGAACCTGGTGGCTACACCTTC	CASSVDWTEPGGYTF
many	TRBV7-2	TRBJ1-2	15	-	TGTGCCAGCAGCTTAATGGGGAGGGGGGCCTATGGCTACACCTTC	CASSLMGRGAYGYTF
few	TRBV19	TRBJ1-1	15	-	TGTGCCAGTAGAGACCCGGGACTCTCGAACACTGAAGCTTTCTTT	CASRDPGLSNTEAFF
few	TRBV5-1	TRBJ1-2	17	TRBD1	TGCGCCAGCAGCTCGTTCACAGGGGGGCACAATCGCTATGGCTACACCTTC	CASSSFTGGHNRYGYTF
-	TRBV6-5	TRBJ1-1	18	-	TGTGCCAGCAGTTACCAATCTTCCGGGACAAACTATAACACTGAAGCTTTCTTT	CASSYQSSGTNYNTEAFF
many	TRBV3-1	TRBJ1-3	16	-	TGTGCCAGCAGCCAAGAGAGACTGATCTCTGGAAACACCATATATTTT	CASSQERLISGNTIYF
few	TRBV30	TRBJ1-4	13	-	TGTGCCTGGAGTGTACACTTCCGGGAAAAACTGTTTTTT	CAWSVHFREKLFF
-	TRBV12-3/TRBV12-4	TRBJ1-2	13	TRBD1	TGTGCCAGCAGTCTGGGACAGTACTATGACTACACCTTC	CASSLGQYYDYTF
many	TRBV12-5	TRBJ1-2	14	TRBD1	TGTGCTGGACTGGACAGGGGGCGAGGCTATGGCTACACCTTC	CAGLDRGRGYGYTF
-	TRBV19	TRBJ2-1	16	TRBD2	TGTGCCAGTAGTACCTTAGCGGGAGGTTTTGCCAATGAGCAGTTCTTC	CASSTLAGGFANEQFF
many	TRBV11-2	TRBJ1-2	13	-	TGTGCCAGCAGCATCGGCAGTAACTATGGCTACACCTTC	CASSIGSNYGYTF
few	TRBV5-1	TRBJ1-3	15	-	TGCGCCAGCAGCTTGGAGGGAACCTCTGGAAACACCATATATTTT	CASSLEGTSGNTIYF
few	TRBV7-8	TRBJ2-5	14	-	TGTGCCAGCAGCGTAGATCCGGGGCAACAGACCCAGTACTTC	CASSVDPGQQTQYF
many	TRBV11-2	TRBJ1-1	16	-	TGTGCCAGCAGCACCGTCCCTCATCAACTGAACACTGAAGCTTTCTTT	CASSTVPHQLNTEAFF
-	TRBV5-1	TRBJ1-1	12	TRBD1	TGCGCCAGCGGGACAGAGAACACTGAAGCTTTCTTT	CASGTENTEAFF
many	TRBV30	TRBJ1-5	16	TRBD1	TGTGCCTGGAGCGCTGCCCTTAGGACAGGTACCCAGCCCCAGCATTTT	CAWSAALRTGTQPQHF
few	TRBV5-6	TRBJ1-2	15	-	TGTGCCAGCAGCCCGGCGACAGCCGCTAACTATGGCTACACCTTC	CASSPATAANYGYTF
-	TRBV7-9	TRBJ2-5	16	TRBD2	TGTGCCAGCACCTACGGGACTAGCGGAATGCAAGAGACCCAGTACTTC	CASTYGTSGMQETQYF
many	TRBV11-1	TRBJ1-1	14	-	TGTGCCAGCAGCACCTCCCAGGGCATCACTGAAGCTTTCTTT	CASSTSQGITEAFF
many	TRBV2	TRBJ2-7	15	TRBD2	TGTGCCAGCAGTCTTCCTAGCGGGAGCTCTAACGAGCAGTACTTC	CASSLPSGSSNEQYF
many	TRBV5-1	TRBJ1-2	14	TRBD1	TGCGCCAGCAGACCCGGACAGGGGGTACATGGCTACACCTTC	CASRPGQGVHGYTF
-	TRBV10-3	TRBJ2-6	17	-	TGTGCCTCCGCCGGGGGGACAGTAAGATCTGGGGCCAACGTCCTGACTTTC	CASAGGTVRSGANVLTF
many	TRBV2	TRBJ1-1	14	-	TGTGCCAGCAGCAAGGACAGCCTGAACACTGAAGCTTTCTTT	CASSKDSLNTEAFF
few	TRBV29-1	TRBJ2-7	13	-	TGCAGCGCCCGCGGAGGGCCCCCCCACGAGCAGTACTTC	CSARGGPPHEQYF
-	TRBV6-6	TRBJ1-1	17	TRBD1	TGTGCCAGCAGTTACTCGAGGACAGGGGGGATGAACACTGAAGCTTTCTTT	CASSYSRTGGMNTEAFF
once	TRBV4-2	TRBJ2-6	15	-	TGTGCCAGCAGCCCCAAAGGGTCTGGGGCCAACGTCCTGACTTTC	CASSPKGSGANVLTF
many	TRBV6-5	TRBJ2-5	13	-	TGTGCCAGCAGTTACGGGGGATGGGAGACCCAGTACTTC	CASSYGGWETQYF
-	TRBV9	TRBJ2-5	12	-	TGTGCCAGCAGCGTAGACCAAGAGACCCAGTACTTC	CASSVDQETQYF
-	TRBV15	TRBJ2-7	13	-	TGTGCCACCAGCAGAGAGTCCAGTTACGAGCAGTACTTC	CATSRESSYEQYF
-	TRBV11-2	TRBJ2-3	15	-	TGTGCCAGCAGCTTATGGGATAGGGGGACAGATACGCAGTATTTT	CASSLWDRGTDTQYF
few	TRBV28	TRBJ2-6	15	TRBD1	TGTGCCAGCAGTCCACAGGGGAGTGGGGCCAACGCCCTGACTTTC	CASSPQGSGANALTF
few	TRBV7-2	TRBJ1-3	15	-	TGTGCCAGCAGCCGTAATACAGGGATCGGAAACACCATATATTTT	CASSRNTGIGNTIYF
once	TRBV6-1	TRBJ2-1	13	TRBD1	TGTGCCACCCGAGGGACAGTTCACAATGAGCAGTTCTTC	CATRGTVHNEQFF
once	TRBV29-1	TRBJ1-5	13	-	TGCAGCGTTGAACAGGGGACCAATCAGCCCCAGCATTTT	CSVEQGTNQPQHF
-	TRBV18	TRBJ1-2	13	-	TGTGCCAGCTCACCGACCCGAGACTATGGCTACACCTTC	CASSPTRDYGYTF
many	TRBV28	TRBJ2-2	14	-	TGTGCCAGCAGCGACTCAAGGAACACCGGGGAGCTGTTTTTT	CASSDSRNTGELFF
many	TRBV10-3	TRBJ1-5	14	TRBD1	TGTGCCATCAGTCGACAGGGGGGGAATCAGCCCCAGCATTTT	CAISRQGGNQPQHF
-	TRBV7-3	TRBJ2-6	18	TRBD2	TGTGCCAGCAGCTCGGCGAGCGGGAGGGCCTCTGGGGCCAACGTCCTGACTTTC	CASSSASGRASGANVLTF
-	TRBV7-2	TRBJ2-2	13	-	TGTGCCAGCAGCGGACTACTCACCGGGGAGCTGTTTTTT	CASSGLLTGELFF
many	TRBV10-3	TRBJ2-5	13	-	TGTGCCATCAGTGGGACTAACCAAGAGACCCAGTACTTC	CAISGTNQETQYF
-	TRBV25-1	TRBJ2-2	15	-	TGTGCCAGCAGGCCGGGGGCTTTGAACACCGGGGAGCTGTTTTTT	CASRPGALNTGELFF
-	TRBV6-1	TRBJ1-4	15	TRBD1	TGTGCCAGCACCAAAAGGACAGGGAGGGATGAAAAACTGTTTTTT	CASTKRTGRDEKLFF
few	TRBV20-1	TRBJ2-5	16	TRBD2	TGCAGTGCTACGCGACTAGCGGGAGGGCCTATCGAGACCCAGTACTTC	CSATRLAGGPIETQYF
many	TRBV30	TRBJ2-3	13	-	TGTGCCTGGAGTTGGGGCAACACAGATACGCAGTATTTT	CAWSWGNTDTQYF
-	TRBV7-9	TRBJ1-2	12	-	TGTGCCAGCAGCTTAGCCATCTATGGCTACACCTTC	CASSLAIYGYTF
few	TRBV3-1	TRBJ2-7	15	TRBD1	TGTGCCAGCAGCCCCCCCGGACAGGGGGTTTACGAGCAGTACTTC	CASSPPGQGVYEQYF
few	TRBV10-2	TRBJ1-6	15	-	TGCGCCAGCAGTGTCGGGGAGTCCTATAATTCACCCCTCCACTTT	CASSVGESYNSPLHF
few	TRBV6-1	TRBJ2-7	15	TRBD2	TGTGCCAGCAGACAACTAGCGGGAGGGTTTTACGAGCAGTACTTC	CASRQLAGGFYEQYF
many	TRBV28	TRBJ2-5	13	-	TGTGCCAGCAGGACTAGTGGAGATAAGACCCAGTACTTC	CASRTSGDKTQYF
many	TRBV6-1	TRBJ1-2	13	-	TGTGCCAGCAGAGAAACAGTGAGCTATGGCTACACCTTC	CASRETVSYGYTF
-	TRBV9	TRBJ1-3	16	-	TGTGCCAGCAGTCCCGGGACCCCCACGACTGGAAACACCATATATTTT	CASSPGTPTTGNTIYF